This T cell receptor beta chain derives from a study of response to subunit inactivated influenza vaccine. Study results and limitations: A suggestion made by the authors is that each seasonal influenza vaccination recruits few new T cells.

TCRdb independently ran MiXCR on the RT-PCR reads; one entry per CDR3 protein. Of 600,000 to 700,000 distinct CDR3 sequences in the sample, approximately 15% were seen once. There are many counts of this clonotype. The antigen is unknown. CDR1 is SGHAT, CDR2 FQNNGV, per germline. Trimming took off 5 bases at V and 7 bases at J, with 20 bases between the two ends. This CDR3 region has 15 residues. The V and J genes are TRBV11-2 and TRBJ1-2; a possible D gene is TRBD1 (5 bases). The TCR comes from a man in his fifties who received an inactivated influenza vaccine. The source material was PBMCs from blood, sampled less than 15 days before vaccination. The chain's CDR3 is CASSLTSPGQGGYTF. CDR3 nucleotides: TGTGCCAGCAGCCTAACCTCGCCGGGGCAAGGTGGCTACACCTTC.